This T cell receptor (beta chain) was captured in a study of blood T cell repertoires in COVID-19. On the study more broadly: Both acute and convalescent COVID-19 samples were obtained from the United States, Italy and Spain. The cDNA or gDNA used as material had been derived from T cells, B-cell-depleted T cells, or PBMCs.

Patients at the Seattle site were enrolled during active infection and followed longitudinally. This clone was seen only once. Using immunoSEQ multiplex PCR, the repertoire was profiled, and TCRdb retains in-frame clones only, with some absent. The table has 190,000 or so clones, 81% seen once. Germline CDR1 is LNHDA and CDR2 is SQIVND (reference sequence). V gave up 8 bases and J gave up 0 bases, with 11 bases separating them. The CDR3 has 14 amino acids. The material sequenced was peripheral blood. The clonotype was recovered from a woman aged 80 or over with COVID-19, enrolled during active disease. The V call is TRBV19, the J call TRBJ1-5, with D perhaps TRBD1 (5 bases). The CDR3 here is CASQDRFSNQPQHF. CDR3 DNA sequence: TGTGCCAGTCAAGACAGATTTAGCAATCAGCCCCAGCATTTT.